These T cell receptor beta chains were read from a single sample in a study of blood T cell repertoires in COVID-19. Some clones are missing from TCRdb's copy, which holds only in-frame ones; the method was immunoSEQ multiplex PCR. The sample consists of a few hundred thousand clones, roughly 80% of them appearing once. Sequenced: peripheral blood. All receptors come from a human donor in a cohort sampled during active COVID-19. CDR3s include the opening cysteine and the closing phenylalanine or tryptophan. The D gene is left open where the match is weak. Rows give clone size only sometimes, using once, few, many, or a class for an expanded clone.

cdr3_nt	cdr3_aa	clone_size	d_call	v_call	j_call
TGTGCCAGCAGCCCCTGGGGCCCCTCGGACAGGGGTAATGGCTACACCTTC	CASSPWGPSDRGNGYTF	-	TRBD1	TRBV14	TRBJ1-2
TGCGCCAGCAGCCCAGCGGGACAGGGGCTCTCTGGGGCCAACGTCCTGACTTTC	CASSPAGQGLSGANVLTF	-	TRBD1	TRBV4-3	TRBJ2-6
TGTGCCAGCAGTAAAGTCCGGGACAGGGCTGGAAACACCATATATTTT	CASSKVRDRAGNTIYF	-	TRBD1	TRBV28	TRBJ1-3
TGTGCCAGCAGCGCTTGGGACAGGGGCGGTGAGACCCAGTACTTC	CASSAWDRGGETQYF	-	TRBD1	TRBV11-2	TRBJ2-5
TGTGCCAGCAGCCCCGGGGGGCCGGCTGGAGCTTTCTTT	CASSPGGPAGAFF	-	-	TRBV5-4	TRBJ1-1
TGTGCCAGCAGCTTGGCCCTCCTCTACGAGCAGTACTTC	CASSLALLYEQYF	-	-	TRBV5-5	TRBJ2-7
TGTGCCAGCAGCTTGGCTGTTTCTCCCAAAAACATTCAGTACTTC	CASSLAVSPKNIQYF	-	-	TRBV5-5	TRBJ2-4
TGTGCCAGTAGTATATGGCCCCCGGGCGAGCAGTACTTC	CASSIWPPGEQYF	once	-	TRBV19	TRBJ2-7
TGCGCCAGCAGCCTCCTCCCCAGCTCCTACAATGAGCAGTTCTTC	CASSLLPSSYNEQFF	-	-	TRBV5-1	TRBJ2-1
TGTGCCAGCAGTTTATTGGGAGCTCCCTCCTACGAGCAGTACTTC	CASSLLGAPSYEQYF	-	-	TRBV27	TRBJ2-7
TGTGCCAGCAGCTTAGAGGGTCGGCGGGGGCTCGGCCTAGCCAAAAACATTCAGTACTTC	CASSLEGRRGLGLAKNIQYF	-	-	TRBV11-2	TRBJ2-4
TGTGCCAGCAGCTCTAGCGGGAGGAGCTCCTACGAGCAGTACTTC	CASSSSGRSSYEQYF	-	TRBD2	TRBV5-8	TRBJ2-7
TGTGCCAGCAGCCTCCGACTAGCGGGGCTCTTTGGTAACGAGCAGTACTTC	CASSLRLAGLFGNEQYF	-	TRBD2	TRBV3-1/TRBV3-2	TRBJ2-7
TGTGCCAGCAGCCAAGATTTGGAGGGTGCGAAAGAGACCCAGTACTTC	CASSQDLEGAKETQYF	-	-	TRBV3-1/TRBV3-2	TRBJ2-5
TGTGCCAGCAGCTCTAGCGGGACTAACAATGAGCAGTTCTTC	CASSSSGTNNEQFF	-	TRBD2	TRBV28	TRBJ2-1
TGTGCCAGCAGCCTACTTCAGGGGACGCAGTACTTC	CASSLLQGTQYF	-	-	TRBV27	TRBJ2-7
TGTGCCAGCAGCCTGACAGTCTACGAGCAGTACTTC	CASSLTVYEQYF	-	-	TRBV28	TRBJ2-7
TGTGCCAGCAGCCACAGGGGGAACACTGAAGCTTTCTTT	CASSHRGNTEAFF	-	TRBD1	TRBV12-3/TRBV12-4	TRBJ1-1
TGCGCCAGCAGCCAAGAGGGAAAGGGGGCGATTCTAGGAGGCTACACCTTC	CASSQEGKGAILGGYTF	-	TRBD1	TRBV4-1	TRBJ1-2
TGTGCCAGCAGCAAAGAGGAGGGGCGGAGTGGCTACACCTTC	CASSKEEGRSGYTF	-	-	TRBV21-1	TRBJ1-2
TGTGCCAGCAGTTACTCACCCCCGGGACTAGCGATGAATGAGCAGTTCTTC	CASSYSPPGLAMNEQFF	-	TRBD2	TRBV6-2/TRBV6-3	TRBJ2-1
TGTGCCAGCAGTACCTATGCGGGACAGGGTAATTCACCCCTCCACTTT	CASSTYAGQGNSPLHF	-	TRBD1	TRBV28	TRBJ1-6
TGTGCCTGGAGTGTTCCGCATTCTAACAGGGGGGTAGGCTATGGCTACACCTTC	CAWSVPHSNRGVGYGYTF	-	TRBD1	TRBV30	TRBJ1-2
TGTGCCAGCAGCTTGGGACTTCGGTACGAGCAGTACTTC	CASSLGLRYEQYF	once	-	TRBV7-2	TRBJ2-7
TGTGCCAGTAGTATAGATGGAGGGTTGAACACTGAAGCTTTCTTT	CASSIDGGLNTEAFF	-	-	TRBV19	TRBJ1-1
TGTGCCACCAGTGATTTACCACCCTGGGACAGGGGTGCAGATACGCAGTATTTT	CATSDLPPWDRGADTQYF	-	TRBD1	TRBV24-1	TRBJ2-3
TGTGCCAGCAGCTTACCCGGACAGGGGCACACCTTC	CASSLPGQGHTF	-	TRBD1	TRBV7-3	TRBJ1-2
TGTGCCTCCCGCCCGAGTATGGGCAATCAGCCCCAGCATTTT	CASRPSMGNQPQHF	-	-	TRBV6-6	TRBJ1-5
TGTGCCACCACGTCAGGGATCGGCTACACCTTC	CATTSGIGYTF	-	-	TRBV28	TRBJ1-2
TGTGCCAGCAGCATGAGAGGAAACACCATATATTTT	CASSMRGNTIYF	-	-	TRBV9	TRBJ1-3
TGCAGCGTTGTTGGCGGATATGGCTACACCTTC	CSVVGGYGYTF	once	-	TRBV29-1	TRBJ1-2
TGTGCCAGCAGCCAAGAGGAGGGAGGGCCGGACGAGCAGTACTTC	CASSQEEGGPDEQYF	-	TRBD2	TRBV4-2	TRBJ2-7
TGTGCCAGCTCATTCGGGGTGACTGAAGCTTTCTTT	CASSFGVTEAFF	-	-	TRBV18	TRBJ1-1
TGTGCCAGCAGCGTAAAGGGGTCAGATACGCAGTATTTT	CASSVKGSDTQYF	-	-	TRBV7-2	TRBJ2-3
TGTGCCAGCAGCCTACAGGGCACTGAAGCTTTCTTT	CASSLQGTEAFF	once	-	TRBV6-6	TRBJ1-1
TGTGCCAGCAGTCCTAGACAGGGCGCACTAAGTGAGCAGTTCTTC	CASSPRQGALSEQFF	once	TRBD1	TRBV6-6	TRBJ2-1
TGTGCCAGCAGTTTATCGGGCGGGGTTGCTGGAAACACCATATATTTT	CASSLSGGVAGNTIYF	-	-	TRBV28	TRBJ1-3
TGTGCCAGTAGTATTTGGTCTGGGTCAGGGACCTACGAGCAGTACTTC	CASSIWSGSGTYEQYF	-	-	TRBV19	TRBJ2-7
TGTGCCAGCAGGATAGCCGGGACAGGGTCTTCACCCCTCCACTTT	CASRIAGTGSSPLHF	once	TRBD1	TRBV28	TRBJ1-6
TGTGCCAGCAGTCTCCTCCCGGACAGGGGCCGTTCTGGGGCCAACGTCCTGACTTTC	CASSLLPDRGRSGANVLTF	-	TRBD1	TRBV27	TRBJ2-6
TGTGCCAGCAGTTTAGAAAGGGGATACGAGCAGTACTTC	CASSLERGYEQYF	-	-	TRBV27	TRBJ2-7
TGTGCCTGGGGTAGCGGGGGAGAGACCCAGTACTTC	CAWGSGGETQYF	-	TRBD2	TRBV30	TRBJ2-5
TGTGCCAGCAGTTTCGGACTAGCGGCGAACACCGGGGAGCTGTTTTTT	CASSFGLAANTGELFF	-	TRBD2	TRBV27	TRBJ2-2
TGTGCCAGCAGCTTAGTGACTAGCGGGAACGAGCAGTACTTC	CASSLVTSGNEQYF	-	TRBD2	TRBV7-8	TRBJ2-7
TGTGCCAGCACTCCCCTAAGAGGGATGAACACTGAAGCTTTCTTT	CASTPLRGMNTEAFF	-	-	TRBV28	TRBJ1-1
TGCGCCAGCAGTTTTGGGCAGGGATACTACGAGCAGTACTTC	CASSFGQGYYEQYF	-	-	TRBV10-2	TRBJ2-7
TGTGCCAGCAGTTTAACGTCACGCGGCAGACAAGAGACCCAGTACTTC	CASSLTSRGRQETQYF	-	-	TRBV27	TRBJ2-5
TGTGCCAGCAGTACCGGGACAGGGGTTTACGAGCAGTACTTC	CASSTGTGVYEQYF	-	TRBD1	TRBV28	TRBJ2-7